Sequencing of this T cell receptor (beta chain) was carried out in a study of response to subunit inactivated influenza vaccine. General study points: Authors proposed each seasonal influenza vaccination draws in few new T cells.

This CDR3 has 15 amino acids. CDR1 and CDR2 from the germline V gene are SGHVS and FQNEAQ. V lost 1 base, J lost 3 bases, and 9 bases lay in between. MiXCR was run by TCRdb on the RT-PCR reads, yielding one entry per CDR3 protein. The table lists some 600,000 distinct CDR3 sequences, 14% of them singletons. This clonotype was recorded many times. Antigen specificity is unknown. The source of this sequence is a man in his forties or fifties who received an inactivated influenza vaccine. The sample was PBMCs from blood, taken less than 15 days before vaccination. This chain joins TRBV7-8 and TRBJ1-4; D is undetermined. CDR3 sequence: CASSLVSGANEKLFF. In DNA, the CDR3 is TGTGCCAGCAGCTTAGTGTCAGGAGCTAATGAAAAACTGTTTTTT.